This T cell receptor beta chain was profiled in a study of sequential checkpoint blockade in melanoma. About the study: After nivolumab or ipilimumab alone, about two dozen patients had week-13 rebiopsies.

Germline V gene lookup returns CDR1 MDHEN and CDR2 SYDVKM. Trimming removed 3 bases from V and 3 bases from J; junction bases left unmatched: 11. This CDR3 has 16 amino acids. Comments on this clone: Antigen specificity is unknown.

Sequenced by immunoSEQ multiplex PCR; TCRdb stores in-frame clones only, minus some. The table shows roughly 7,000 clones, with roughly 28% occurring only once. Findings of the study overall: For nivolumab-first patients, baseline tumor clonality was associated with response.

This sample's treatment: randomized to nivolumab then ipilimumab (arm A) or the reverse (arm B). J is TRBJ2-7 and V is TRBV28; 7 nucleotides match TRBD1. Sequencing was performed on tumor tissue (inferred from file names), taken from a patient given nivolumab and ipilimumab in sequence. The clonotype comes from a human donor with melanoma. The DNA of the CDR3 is TGTGCCAGCAGTTTCTTCGGGACAGCCCTTGGCTACGAGCAGTACTTC. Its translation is CASSFFGTALGYEQYF.